The 15 T cell receptor beta chains below were found in one sample sequenced in a study of blood T cells in healthy people across ages. The second PCR ran about 6 to 12 cycles with a sample-barcoded 5' primer and J-beta primers. TCRdb reanalysed the 5' RACE reads using MiXCR and keeps one entry per CDR3 protein. The sample holds 780,000 or so distinct CDR3 sequences; 45% to 70% are singletons and the top ten take about 26%. Sequencing was done on a sample of blood. The receptors were gathered from a man aged 40-49 years in good health.

V and J are TRBV28 and TRBJ2-7, with 7 bases aligning to TRBD1. This CDR3 is 14 amino acids long. The V and J ends lost 4 bases and 5 bases, in that order; junction bases with no gene match: 8. CDR1 MDHEN and CDR2 SYDVKM come from the germline V gene. The CDR3 is CASSSTGVLNEQYF. CDR3 in DNA: TGTGCCAGCAGTTCCACAGGGGTACTCAACGAGCAGTACTTC.

This chain uses TRBV4-1 with TRBJ1-5; TRBD1 aligns across 8 bases. V lost 1 base, J lost 4 bases, and 12 bases stayed unmatched. Germline V lookup: CDR1 MGHRA, CDR2 YSYEKL. This CDR3 region has 18 residues. CDR3 protein: CASSQGDRKSKFNQPQHF. Here the CDR3 DNA reads TGCGCCAGCAGCCAAGGGGACAGGAAGTCTAAATTTAATCAGCCCCAGCATTTT.

CDR3: CASSFRGRTEETQYF. DNA of the CDR3: TGTGCCAGCAGCTTCCGTGGGAGGACGGAAGAGACCCAGTACTTC. The rearrangement uses TRBV7-2 and TRBJ2-4; maybe TRBD2 (6 bases). The J call could be wrong; TRBJ2-5 is a better fit for the DNA end. Germline CDR1 SGHTA, CDR2 FQGNSA. There are 15 residues in the CDR3.

The chain uses TRBV25-1 and TRBJ1-2; D remains unclear. Germline V gene data show CDR1 as MGHDK and CDR2 as SYGVNS. CDR3 length: 13 amino acids. Trimming took 2 bases from V and 8 from J, leaving 12 bases between them. The CDR3 bases are TGTGCCAGCAGTGAAAAGCAGTACTGCGGCTACACCTTC. This sequence encodes CASSEKQYCGYTF.

CDR3 DNA sequence: TGCGCCAGCAGGGACGCCCCGAGCACAGATACGCAGTATTTT. It codes for CASRDAPSTDTQYF. The chain uses TRBV5-1 and TRBJ2-3; D remains unclear. The CDR3 length is 14 residues. V lost 5 bases and J 0 bases, leaving 10 bases between the germline ends. CDR1 SGHRS and CDR2 YFSETQ come from the germline V gene.

The table lists this clonotype with a count of one. The genes are TRBV12-5 and TRBJ2-5; the match to TRBD2 covers 10 bases. The CDR3 has 18 amino acids. The germline CDR1 and CDR2 sequences are LGHNT and FRNRAP. V lost 4 bases to trimming and J lost 11 bases; unmatched junction nucleotides: 22. The CDR3 DNA sequence: TGTGCTAGTGGTTCGTCCGTTTCTTGGGCTAGCGGGAGTCGAGAGCAGTACTTC. As protein: CASGSSVSWASGSREQYF.

The gene calls are TRBV7-2 and TRBJ2-5; 9 nucleotides match TRBD2. CDR1 is SGHTA and CDR2 is FQGNSA in the germline V gene. Trimming took 5 bases from V and 2 from J; bases not matched to a gene: 9. The CDR3 contains 16 residues. CDR3 region: CASSLARGGVQETQYF. Here the CDR3 DNA reads TGTGCCAGCAGCCTTGCCCGCGGGGGGGTACAAGAGACCCAGTACTTC.

The chain joins TRBV13 to TRBJ2-1; TRBD2 might be the D (6 bases). Germline V gene data show CDR1 as PRHDT and CDR2 as FYEKMQ (reference sequence). CDR3 length: 14 residues. Trimming shortened V by 4 bases and J by 8 bases, and 15 bases separated the two germline ends. CDR3 DNA sequence: TGTGCCAGCAGCTCGGGGGTTCCAGTAGATGAGCAGTTCTTC. Protein sequence: CASSSGVPVDEQFF.

The chain joins TRBV10-2 to TRBJ2-4; TRBD1 matches 10 bases. The V and J ends lost 3 bases and 5 bases, in that order; junction bases with no gene match: 13. Germline assignment: CDR1 WSHSY and CDR2 SAAADI. The CDR3 is made up of 18 amino acids. CDR3 in DNA: TGCGCCAGCAGTGAAAGGACAGGGGGTCAGGGGAGACAAAACATTCAGTACTTC. Residues: CASSERTGGQGRQNIQYF.

This sequence joins TRBV2 and TRBJ2-5; no clear D gene. V was pared by 7 bases and J by 5 bases, with 8 bases between. Germline assignment: CDR1 SNHLY and CDR2 FYNNEI. This CDR3 region has 11 residues. The CDR3 is CASNSRETQYF. In DNA, the CDR3 is TGTGCCAGCAACTCGAGGGAGACCCAGTACTTC.

This clonotype has just one count. The V and J genes are TRBV27 and TRBJ2-4, with 9 positions matching TRBD1. TRBJ2-7 matches the DNA end more closely, so the J call is doubtful. This CDR3 spans 14 amino acids. Per the germline V gene, CDR1 is MNHEY and CDR2 is SMNVEV (reference sequence). Here the CDR3 reads CASTMDRGTYEQYF. CDR3 coding DNA: TGTGCCAGCACTATGGACAGGGGTACCTACGAGCAGTACTTC.

This clonotype was observed a handful of times. The rearrangement links TRBV5-1 to TRBJ1-2; D ambiguous. CDR1 is SGHRS and CDR2 is YFSETQ in the germline V gene. V lost 5 bases and J 1 base, leaving 12 bases between the germline ends. This CDR3 is 14 amino acids long. The CDR3 DNA reads as TGCGCCAGCAGTTTGTCGGGGAATAACTATGGCTACACCTTC. This gives the protein CASSLSGNNYGYTF.

The chain combines TRBV20-1 with TRBJ2-7; maybe TRBD2 (6 bases). V shed 2 bases and J shed 0 bases, with 17 bases lying between them. The germline V gene has CDR1 DFQATT and CDR2 SNEGSKA (reference sequence). This CDR3 is built from 16 residues. CDR3 coding DNA: TGCAGTGCTAGATACTTGGCGGGGAAAAACTCCTACGAGCAGTACTTC. Protein product: CSARYLAGKNSYEQYF.

The V gene is TRBV28, the J gene TRBJ2-7, with 9 nucleotides matching TRBD1. The CDR3 has 15 residues. Germline V gene sequence: CDR1 MDHEN, CDR2 SYDVKM. V lost 7 bases to trimming and J lost 1 base; unmatched junction nucleotides: 8. The CDR3 here is CASTSPGTGSYEQYF. The CDR3 DNA sequence: TGTGCCAGCACCTCCCCTGGGACAGGGTCCTACGAGCAGTACTTC.

On this clonotype itself: Sequence at one end of the junction differs from germline and may be a read error. The chain is built from TRBV6-5 and TRBJ2-4, with 7 bases lining up with TRBD1. This CDR3 region has 13 residues. CDR1 MNHEY and CDR2 SVGAGI come from the germline V gene. CDR3 loop: CASRRQGGDIRYF. CDR3 in DNA: TGTGCCAGCAGACGACAGGGTGGGGACATTCGGTACTTC.